Listed below are T cell receptor beta chains from one sample, sequenced in a study of PD-L1 blockade in urothelial cancer. The data were produced by immunoSEQ multiplex PCR, yet TCRdb's version contains in-frame clones alone and is incomplete. The sample has about 120,000 clones, more than 70% seen once. Sequences were derived from PBMCs, sampled around atezolizumab (anti-PD-L1) treatment. The source is a man aged 45 to 65 with urothelial cancer. The CDR3 runs from the conserved cysteine through the conserved F or W. D genes are given only for firm matches. Clone sizes are given selectively: once, few, many, or a class where the clone is expanded.

j_call	clone_size	v_call	d_call	cdr3_aa	cdr3_nt
TRBJ1-5	.	TRBV28	.	CASSPRTGYQPQHF	TGTGCCAGCAGTCCGAGAACAGGGTATCAGCCCCAGCATTTT
TRBJ2-1	.	TRBV6-1	TRBD2	CASSGLSGGSSYNEQFF	TGTGCCAGCAGTGGACTAAGCGGGGGGAGCTCCTACAATGAGCAGTTCTTC
TRBJ2-7	.	TRBV4-1	.	CASSPTPGRRVDEQYF	TGCGCCAGCAGCCCGACTCCGGGACGGAGGGTGGACGAGCAGTACTTC
TRBJ2-3	.	TRBV7-2	.	CASSSQGSGNRGDTQYF	TGTGCCAGCAGTAGTCAGGGGAGCGGCAATAGAGGGGATACGCAGTATTTT
TRBJ2-5	.	TRBV5-4	.	CASSRSGAVETQYF	TGTGCCAGCAGCAGAAGTGGGGCGGTGGAGACCCAGTACTTC
TRBJ1-4	.	TRBV2	.	CASSETAMELFF	TGTGCCAGCAGTGAGACAGCCATGGAACTGTTTTTT
TRBJ1-5	.	TRBV6-5	.	CASSAGLNSNQPQHF	TGTGCCAGCAGTGCGGGACTGAATAGCAATCAGCCCCAGCATTTT
TRBJ2-4	.	TRBV5-6	TRBD2	CASSLWGLLSIQYF	TGTGCCAGCAGCTTATGGGGACTACTCAGCATTCAGTACTTC
TRBJ1-4	.	TRBV11-3	.	CASSFLGGHSIEEKLFF	TGTGCCAGCAGCTTCTTAGGGGGACATTCCATAGAGGAAAAACTGTTTTTT
TRBJ2-2	.	TRBV2	.	CASREMGGELFF	TGTGCCAGCAGGGAGATGGGCGGGGAGCTGTTTTTT
TRBJ2-7	.	TRBV28	TRBD1	CASRPGTGKPYEQYF	TGTGCCAGCAGACCCGGGACAGGCAAGCCCTACGAGCAGTACTTC
TRBJ2-7	.	TRBV2	TRBD1	CASRITAGTGRGSSYEQYF	TGTGCCAGCAGAATTACCGCCGGGACAGGAAGGGGGAGCTCCTACGAGCAGTACTTC
TRBJ2-1	.	TRBV7-9	TRBD2	CASSRRLDGRAYNEQFF	TGTGCCAGCAGCCGCCGACTTGACGGGAGGGCCTACAATGAGCAGTTCTTC
TRBJ2-7	.	TRBV19	TRBD1	CASSSGTGFGEQYF	TGTGCCAGTAGTTCCGGGACAGGGTTTGGAGAGCAGTACTTC
TRBJ2-5	once	TRBV30	TRBD1	CAWSTAGGRETQYF	TGTGCCTGGAGTACGGCAGGGGGCCGAGAGACCCAGTACTTC
TRBJ2-3	.	TRBV7-3	.	CASSLTSYGADTQYF	TGTGCCAGCAGCTTAACAAGCTACGGAGCAGATACGCAGTATTTT
TRBJ2-1	.	TRBV5-1	.	CASSDQRRRKSSYNEQFF	TGCGCCAGCAGCGACCAAAGGCGGCGGAAGAGCTCCTACAATGAGCAGTTCTTC
TRBJ2-7	.	TRBV10-3	.	CAISESGLVNYEQYF	TGTGCCATCAGTGAGTCTGGTCTAGTGAACTACGAGCAGTACTTC
TRBJ1-5	once	TRBV7-8	.	CASSLATMRAGQPQHF	TGTGCCAGCAGCTTAGCGACGATGAGGGCGGGTCAGCCCCAGCATTTT
TRBJ2-1	.	TRBV5-4	TRBD2	CASSPGGAGGRDEQFF	TGTGCCAGCAGCCCTGGGGGTGCGGGAGGGCGCGATGAGCAGTTCTTC
TRBJ1-1	once	TRBV16	TRBD1	CASSKQGALAFF	TGTGCCAGCAGCAAACAGGGGGCGCTGGCTTTCTTT
TRBJ1-4	few	TRBV18	TRBD1	CASSQGFGEKLFF	TGTGCCAGTTCACAGGGGTTTGGTGAAAAACTGTTTTTT
TRBJ1-2	.	TRBV5-1	TRBD1	CASSLADRVVGYTF	TGCGCCAGCAGCTTGGCCGACAGGGTGGTTGGCTACACCTTC
TRBJ2-3	.	TRBV28	TRBD1	CASSSGGDTDTQYF	TGTGCCAGCAGTTCAGGGGGCGATACAGATACGCAGTATTTT
TRBJ2-7	.	TRBV18	.	CASSPGHHVYEQYF	TGTGCCAGCTCCCCGGGACACCATGTCTACGAGCAGTACTTC
TRBJ1-5	.	TRBV7-6	TRBD1	CASSLGTANQPQHF	TGTGCCAGCAGCCTAGGGACAGCTAATCAGCCCCAGCATTTT
TRBJ2-2	.	TRBV19	.	CASGRTGTGELFF	TGTGCCAGTGGGCGAACCGGCACCGGGGAGCTGTTTTTT
TRBJ1-4	few	TRBV6-4	TRBD1	CASSVSTGPMEKLFF	TGTGCCAGCAGTGTCTCGACAGGGCCAATGGAAAAACTGTTTTTT
TRBJ1-2	.	TRBV5-4	TRBD1	CASSLGQGAYGYTF	TGTGCCAGCAGCTTGGGGCAGGGGGCATACGGCTACACCTTC
TRBJ1-1	.	TRBV6-5	.	CASSYSRGSEAFF	TGTGCCAGCAGTTACTCTAGGGGAAGTGAAGCTTTCTTT
TRBJ2-7	.	TRBV27	.	CASSLYGTSISYEQYF	TGTGCCAGCAGTTTATACGGGACATCCATCTCCTACGAGCAGTACTTC
TRBJ1-2	.	TRBV6-5	.	CASSYLRTDNYGYTF	TGTGCCAGCAGTTACTTACGGACAGACAACTATGGCTACACCTTC
TRBJ1-3	.	TRBV6-1	TRBD1	CASSAWTGANTIYF	TGTGCCAGCAGTGCTTGGACAGGGGCAAACACCATATATTTT
TRBJ1-2	.	TRBV25-1	.	CASSEYGQGWSYGYTF	TGTGCCAGCAGTGAATACGGGCAGGGTTGGAGCTATGGCTACACCTTC
TRBJ2-1	.	TRBV28	.	CASSVLFDNEQFF	TGTGCCAGCAGTGTCCTGTTCGACAATGAGCAGTTCTTC
TRBJ1-1	once	TRBV11-3	TRBD1	CASSLARDRSYMNTEAFF	TGTGCCAGCAGCTTAGCACGGGACAGGTCCTACATGAACACTGAAGCTTTCTTT
TRBJ1-1	.	TRBV5-1	.	CASRESVVGSTEAFF	TGCGCCAGCAGAGAGTCAGTGGTTGGGAGCACTGAAGCTTTCTTT
TRBJ1-5	.	TRBV19	TRBD1	CASSASLGQGNQPQHF	TGTGCCAGTAGTGCCAGCCTTGGACAGGGCAATCAGCCCCAGCATTTT